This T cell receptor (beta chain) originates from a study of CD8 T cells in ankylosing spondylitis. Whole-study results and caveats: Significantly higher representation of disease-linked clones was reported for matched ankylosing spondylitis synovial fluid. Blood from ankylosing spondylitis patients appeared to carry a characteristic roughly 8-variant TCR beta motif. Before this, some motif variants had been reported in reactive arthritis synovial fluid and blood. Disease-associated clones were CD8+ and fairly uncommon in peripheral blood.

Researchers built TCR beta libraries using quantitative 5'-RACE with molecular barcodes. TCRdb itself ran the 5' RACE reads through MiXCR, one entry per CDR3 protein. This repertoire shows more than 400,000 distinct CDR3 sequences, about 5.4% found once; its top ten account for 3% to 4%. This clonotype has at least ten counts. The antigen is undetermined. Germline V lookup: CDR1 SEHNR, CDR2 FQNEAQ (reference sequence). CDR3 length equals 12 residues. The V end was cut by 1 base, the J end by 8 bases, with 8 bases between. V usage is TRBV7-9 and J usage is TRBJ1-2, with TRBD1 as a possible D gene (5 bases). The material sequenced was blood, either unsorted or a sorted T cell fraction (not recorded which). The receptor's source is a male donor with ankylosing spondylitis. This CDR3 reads CASSLGGKGYTF. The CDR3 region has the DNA TGTGCCAGCAGCTTAGGGGGCAAGGGCTACACCTTC.